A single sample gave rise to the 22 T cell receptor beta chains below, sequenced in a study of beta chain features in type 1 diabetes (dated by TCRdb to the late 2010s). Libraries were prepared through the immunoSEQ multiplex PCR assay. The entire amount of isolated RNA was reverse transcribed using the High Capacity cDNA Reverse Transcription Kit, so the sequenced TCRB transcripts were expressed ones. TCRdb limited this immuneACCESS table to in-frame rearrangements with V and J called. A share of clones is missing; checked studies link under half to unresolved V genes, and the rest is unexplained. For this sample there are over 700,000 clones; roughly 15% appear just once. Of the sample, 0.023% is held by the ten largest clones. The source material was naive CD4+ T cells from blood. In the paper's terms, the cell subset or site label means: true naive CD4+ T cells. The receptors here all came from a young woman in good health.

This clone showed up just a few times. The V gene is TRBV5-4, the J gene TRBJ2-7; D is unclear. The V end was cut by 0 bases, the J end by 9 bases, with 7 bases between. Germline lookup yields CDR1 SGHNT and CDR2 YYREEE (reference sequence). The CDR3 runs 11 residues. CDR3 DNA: TGTGCCAGCAGCTTGGATTCCTCGCAGTACTTC. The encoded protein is CASSLDSSQYF.

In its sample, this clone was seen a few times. CDR3 DNA: TGTGCCAGCAGCGTGGGACTAGTAGCGGAAAACATTCAGTACTTC. Translating gives CASSVGLVAENIQYF. This chain uses TRBV9 with TRBJ2-4; 8 nucleotides match TRBD2. The CDR3 is made up of 15 amino acids. Trimming at V came to 2 bases and at J to 5 bases, leaving 6 bases not matched to a gene. CDR1 is SGDLS, CDR2 YYNGEE, per germline. The full variable domain, with the rest looked up from reference TRBV9 and TRBJ2-4, is DSGVTQTPKHLITATGQRVTLRCSPRSGDLSVYWYQQSLDQGLQFLIQYYNGEERAKGNILERFSAQQFPDLHSELNLSSLELGDSALYFCASSVGLVAENIQYFGAGTRLSVL.

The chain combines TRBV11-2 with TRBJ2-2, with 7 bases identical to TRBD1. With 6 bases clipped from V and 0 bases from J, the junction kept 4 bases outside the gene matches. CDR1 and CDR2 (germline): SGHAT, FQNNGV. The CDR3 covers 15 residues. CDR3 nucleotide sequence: TGTGCCAGCAGACGGGACAGCGCGAACACCGGGGAGCTGTTTTTT. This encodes CASRRDSANTGELFF.

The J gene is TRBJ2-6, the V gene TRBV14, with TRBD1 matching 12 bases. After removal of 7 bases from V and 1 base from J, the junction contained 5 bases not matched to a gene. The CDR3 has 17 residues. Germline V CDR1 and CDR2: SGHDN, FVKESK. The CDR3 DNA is TGTGCCAGCACTACGGGACAGGGGGCTTCTGGGGCCAACGTCCTGACTTTC. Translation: CASTTGQGASGANVLTF.

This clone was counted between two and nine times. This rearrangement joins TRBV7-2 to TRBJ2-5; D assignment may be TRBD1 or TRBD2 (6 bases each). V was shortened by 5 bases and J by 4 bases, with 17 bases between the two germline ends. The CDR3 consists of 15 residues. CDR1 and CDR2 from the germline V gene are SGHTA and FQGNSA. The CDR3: CASSPQWGARETQYF. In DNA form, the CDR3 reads TGTGCCAGCAGCCCCCAATGGGGGGCGAGAGAGACCCAGTACTTC.

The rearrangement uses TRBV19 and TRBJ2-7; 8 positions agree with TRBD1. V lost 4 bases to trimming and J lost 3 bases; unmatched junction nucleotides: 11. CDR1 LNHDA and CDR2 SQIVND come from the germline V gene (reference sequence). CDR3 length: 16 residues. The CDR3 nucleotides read TGTGCCAGTAGTAAGGGGACAGGTTCTAATGACTACGAGCAGTACTTC. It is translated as CASSKGTGSNDYEQYF.

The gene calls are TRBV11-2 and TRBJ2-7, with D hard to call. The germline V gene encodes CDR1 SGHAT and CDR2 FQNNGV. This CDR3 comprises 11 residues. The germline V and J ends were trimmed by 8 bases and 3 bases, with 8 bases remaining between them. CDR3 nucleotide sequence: TGTGCCAGCGGCCTACACTACGAGCAGTACTTC. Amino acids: CASGLHYEQYF.

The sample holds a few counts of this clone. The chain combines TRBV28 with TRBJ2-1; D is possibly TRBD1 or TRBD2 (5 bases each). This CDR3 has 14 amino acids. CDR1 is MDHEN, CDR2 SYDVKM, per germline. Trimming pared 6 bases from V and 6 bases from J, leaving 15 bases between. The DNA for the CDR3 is TGTGCCAGCAGACTAGGACACCGACCCAATGAGCAGTTCTTC. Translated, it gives CASRLGHRPNEQFF. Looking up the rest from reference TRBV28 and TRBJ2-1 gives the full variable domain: DVKVTQSSRYLVKRTGEKVFLECVQDMDHENMFWYRQDPGLGLRLIYFSYDVKMKEKGDIPEGYSVSREKKERFSLILESASTNQTSMYLCASRLGHRPNEQFFGPGTRLTVL.

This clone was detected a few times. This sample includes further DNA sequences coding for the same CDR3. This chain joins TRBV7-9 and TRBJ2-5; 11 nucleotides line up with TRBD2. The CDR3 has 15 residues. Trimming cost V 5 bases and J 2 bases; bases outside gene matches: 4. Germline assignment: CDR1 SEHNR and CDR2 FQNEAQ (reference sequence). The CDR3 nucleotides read TGTGCCAGCAGCCCGGGACTAGCGGTTCAAGAGACCCAGTACTTC. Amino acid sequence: CASSPGLAVQETQYF.

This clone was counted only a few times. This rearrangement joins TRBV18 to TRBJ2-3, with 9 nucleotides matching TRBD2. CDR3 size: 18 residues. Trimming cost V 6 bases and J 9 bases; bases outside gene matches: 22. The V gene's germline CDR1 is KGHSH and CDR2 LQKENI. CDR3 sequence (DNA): TGTGCCAGCTCCCCTGGGCTCACAGCGGGAGGATCTTTGTCGACGCAGTATTTT. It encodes CASSPGLTAGGSLSTQYF.

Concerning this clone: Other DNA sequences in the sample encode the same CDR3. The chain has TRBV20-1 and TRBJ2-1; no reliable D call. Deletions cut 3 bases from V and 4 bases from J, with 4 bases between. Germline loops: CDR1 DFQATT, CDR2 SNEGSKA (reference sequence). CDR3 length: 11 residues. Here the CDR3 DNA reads TGCAGTGCTAGGAATTACAATGAGCAGTTCTTC. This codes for CSARNYNEQFF.

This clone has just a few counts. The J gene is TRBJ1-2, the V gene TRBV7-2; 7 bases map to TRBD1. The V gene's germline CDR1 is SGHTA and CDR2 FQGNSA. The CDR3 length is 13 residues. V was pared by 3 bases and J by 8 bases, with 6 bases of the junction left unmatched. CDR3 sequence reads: CASSLGHRGGYTF. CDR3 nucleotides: TGTGCCAGCAGCTTGGGGCACAGGGGAGGCTACACCTTC.

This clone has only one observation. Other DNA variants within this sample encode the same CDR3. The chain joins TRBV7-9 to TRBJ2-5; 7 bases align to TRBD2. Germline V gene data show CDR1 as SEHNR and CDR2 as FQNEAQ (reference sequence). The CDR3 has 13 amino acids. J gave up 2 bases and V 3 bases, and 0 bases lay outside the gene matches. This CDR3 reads CASSFSGQETQYF. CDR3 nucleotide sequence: TGTGCCAGCAGCTTTAGCGGGCAAGAGACCCAGTACTTC.

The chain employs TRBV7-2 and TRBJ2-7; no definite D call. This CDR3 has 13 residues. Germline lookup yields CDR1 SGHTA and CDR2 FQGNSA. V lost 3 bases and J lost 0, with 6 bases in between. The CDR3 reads CASSFKSSYEQYF. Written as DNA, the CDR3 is TGTGCCAGCAGCTTCAAGAGCTCCTACGAGCAGTACTTC.

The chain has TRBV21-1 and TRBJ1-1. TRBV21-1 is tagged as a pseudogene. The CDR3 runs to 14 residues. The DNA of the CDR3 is TGTGCCAGCAGCCTTACCCAGACGGGAACTGAAGCTTTCTTT. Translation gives CASSLTQTGTEAFF.

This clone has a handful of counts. This CDR3 is CASSATSGRSYGELFF. CDR3 in DNA: TGTGCCAGCAGTGCTACTAGCGGGAGGTCATACGGGGAGCTGTTTTTT. The chain carries TRBV2 and TRBJ2-2, with TRBD2 matching 12 bases. CDR3 length equals 16 residues. Germline assignment: CDR1 SNHLY and CDR2 FYNNEI. V lost 4 bases, J lost 7 bases, and 7 bases stayed unmatched.

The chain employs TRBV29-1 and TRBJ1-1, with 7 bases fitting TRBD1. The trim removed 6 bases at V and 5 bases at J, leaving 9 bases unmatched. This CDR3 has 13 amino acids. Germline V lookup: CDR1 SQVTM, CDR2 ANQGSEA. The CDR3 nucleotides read TGCAGCGTAAGACAGGGTACGGGGACTGAAGCTTTCTTT. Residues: CSVRQGTGTEAFF.

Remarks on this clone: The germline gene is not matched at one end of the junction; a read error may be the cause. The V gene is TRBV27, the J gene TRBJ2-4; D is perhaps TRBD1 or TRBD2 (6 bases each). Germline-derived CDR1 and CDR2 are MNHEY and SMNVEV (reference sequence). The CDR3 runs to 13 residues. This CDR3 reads CSYWGAAKNIQYF. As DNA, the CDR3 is TGCTCATATTGGGGGGCGGCCAAAAACATTCAGTACTTC.

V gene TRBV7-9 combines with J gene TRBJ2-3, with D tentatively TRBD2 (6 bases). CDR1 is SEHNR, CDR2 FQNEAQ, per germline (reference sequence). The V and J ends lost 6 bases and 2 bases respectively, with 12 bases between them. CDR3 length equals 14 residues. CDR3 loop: CASRKGTSTDTQYF. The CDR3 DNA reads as TGTGCCAGCAGGAAAGGGACTTCCACAGATACGCAGTATTTT.

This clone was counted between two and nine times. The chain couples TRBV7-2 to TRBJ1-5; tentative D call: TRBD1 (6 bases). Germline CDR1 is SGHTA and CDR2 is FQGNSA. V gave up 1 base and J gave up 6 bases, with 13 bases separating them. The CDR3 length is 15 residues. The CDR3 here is CASSLGPRGGQPQHF. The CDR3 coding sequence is TGTGCCAGCAGCTTAGGTCCCAGGGGCGGTCAGCCCCAGCATTTT.

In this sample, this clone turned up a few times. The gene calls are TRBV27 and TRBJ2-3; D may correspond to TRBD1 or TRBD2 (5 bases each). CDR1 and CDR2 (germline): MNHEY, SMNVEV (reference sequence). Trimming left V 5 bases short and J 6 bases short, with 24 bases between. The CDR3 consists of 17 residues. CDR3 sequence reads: CASSPLWDARELDTQYF. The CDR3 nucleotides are TGTGCCAGCAGTCCCTTATGGGACGCCAGGGAGTTGGATACGCAGTATTTT.

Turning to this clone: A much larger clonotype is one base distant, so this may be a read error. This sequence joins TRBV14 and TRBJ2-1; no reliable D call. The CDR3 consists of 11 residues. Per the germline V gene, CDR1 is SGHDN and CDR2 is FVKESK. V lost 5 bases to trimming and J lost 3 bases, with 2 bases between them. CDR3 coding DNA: TGTGCCAGCAGCATCTACAATGAGCAGTTCTTC. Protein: CASSIYNEQFF.